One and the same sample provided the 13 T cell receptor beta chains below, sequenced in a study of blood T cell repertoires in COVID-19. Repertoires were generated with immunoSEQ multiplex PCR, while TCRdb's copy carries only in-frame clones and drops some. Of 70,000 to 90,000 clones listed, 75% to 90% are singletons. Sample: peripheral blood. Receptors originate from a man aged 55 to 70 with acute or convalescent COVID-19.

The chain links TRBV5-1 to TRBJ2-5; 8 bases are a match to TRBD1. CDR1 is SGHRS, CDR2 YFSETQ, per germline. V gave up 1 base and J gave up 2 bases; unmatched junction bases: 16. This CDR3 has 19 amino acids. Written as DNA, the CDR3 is TGCGCCAGCAGCTTGTTTATTTCGGTGGACAGGGCTCTACAAGAGACCCAGTACTTC. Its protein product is CASSLFISVDRALQETQYF.

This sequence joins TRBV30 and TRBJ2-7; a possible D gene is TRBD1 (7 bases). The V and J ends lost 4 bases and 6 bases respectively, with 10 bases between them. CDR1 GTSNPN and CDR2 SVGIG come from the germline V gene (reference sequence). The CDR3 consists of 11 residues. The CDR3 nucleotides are TGTGCCTGGAACCAGGGGGGCGAGCAGTACTTC. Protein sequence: CAWNQGGEQYF.

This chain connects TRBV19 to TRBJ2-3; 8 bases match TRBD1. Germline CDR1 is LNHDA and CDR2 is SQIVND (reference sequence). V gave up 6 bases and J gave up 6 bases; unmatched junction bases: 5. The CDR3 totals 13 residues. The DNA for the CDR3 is TGTGCCAGTAGCCCGCAGGGGGCGGATACGCAGTATTTT. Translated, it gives CASSPQGADTQYF.

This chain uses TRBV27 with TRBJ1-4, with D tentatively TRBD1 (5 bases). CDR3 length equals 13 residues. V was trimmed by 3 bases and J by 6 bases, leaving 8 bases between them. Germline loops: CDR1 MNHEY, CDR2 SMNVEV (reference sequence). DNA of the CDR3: TGTGCCAGCAGTTTGCAGGGTCATGAAAAACTGTTTTTT. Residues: CASSLQGHEKLFF.

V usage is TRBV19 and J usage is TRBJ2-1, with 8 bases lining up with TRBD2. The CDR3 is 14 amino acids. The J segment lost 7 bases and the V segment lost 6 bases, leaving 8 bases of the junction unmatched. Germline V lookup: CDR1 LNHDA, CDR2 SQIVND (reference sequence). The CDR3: CASSISGTGNEQFF. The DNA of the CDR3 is TGTGCCAGTAGCATTAGCGGGACGGGTAATGAGCAGTTCTTC. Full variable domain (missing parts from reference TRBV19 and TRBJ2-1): DGGITQSPKYLFRKEGQNVTLSCEQNLNHDAMYWYRQDPGQGLRLIYYSQIVNDFQKGDIAEGYSVSREKKESFPLTVTSAQKNPTAFYLCASSISGTGNEQFFGPGTRLTVL.

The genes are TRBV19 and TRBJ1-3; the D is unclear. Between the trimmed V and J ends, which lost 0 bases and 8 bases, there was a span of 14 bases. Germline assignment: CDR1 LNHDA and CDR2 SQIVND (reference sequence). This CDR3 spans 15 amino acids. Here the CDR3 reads CASSIDRMMGDTIYF. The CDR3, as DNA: TGTGCCAGTAGTATAGATCGGATGATGGGAGACACCATATATTTT.

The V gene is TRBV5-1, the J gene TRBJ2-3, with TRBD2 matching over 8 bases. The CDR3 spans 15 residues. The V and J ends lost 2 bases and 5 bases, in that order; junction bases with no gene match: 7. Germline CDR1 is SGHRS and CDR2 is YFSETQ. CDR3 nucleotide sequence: TGCGCCAGCAGCTTCTCCCAGCGGGAGCAAGATACGCAGTATTTT. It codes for CASSFSQREQDTQYF.

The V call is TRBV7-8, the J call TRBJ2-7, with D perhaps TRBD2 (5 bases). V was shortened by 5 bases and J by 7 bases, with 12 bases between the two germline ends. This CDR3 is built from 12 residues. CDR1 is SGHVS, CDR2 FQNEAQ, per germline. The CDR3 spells CASSPIRGEQYF. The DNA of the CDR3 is TGTGCCAGCAGCCCAATTCGGGGTGAGCAGTACTTC. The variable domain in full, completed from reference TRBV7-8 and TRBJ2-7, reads GAGVSQSPRYKVAKRGQDVALRCDPISGHVSLFWYQQALGQGPEFLTYFQNEAQLDKSGLPSDRFFAERPEGSVSTLKIQRTQQEDSAVYLCASSPIRGEQYFGPGTRLTVT.

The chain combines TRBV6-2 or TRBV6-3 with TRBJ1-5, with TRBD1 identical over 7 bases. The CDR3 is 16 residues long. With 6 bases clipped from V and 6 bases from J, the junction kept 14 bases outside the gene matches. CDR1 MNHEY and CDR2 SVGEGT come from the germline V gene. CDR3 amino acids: CASSLSPTGIGQPQHF. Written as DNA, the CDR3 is TGTGCCAGCAGCCTGAGCCCGACAGGGATCGGTCAGCCCCAGCATTTT.

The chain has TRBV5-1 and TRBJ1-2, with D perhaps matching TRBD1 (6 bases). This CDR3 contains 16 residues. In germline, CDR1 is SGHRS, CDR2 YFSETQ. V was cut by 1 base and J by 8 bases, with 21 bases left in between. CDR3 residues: CASSLSGTGSFFGYTF. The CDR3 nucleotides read TGCGCCAGCAGCTTGAGTGGTACAGGGAGTTTCTTCGGCTACACCTTC.

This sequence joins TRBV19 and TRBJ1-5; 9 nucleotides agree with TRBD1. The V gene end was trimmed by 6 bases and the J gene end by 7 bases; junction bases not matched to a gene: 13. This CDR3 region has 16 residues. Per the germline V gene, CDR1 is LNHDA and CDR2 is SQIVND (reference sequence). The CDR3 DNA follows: TGTGCCAGTAGCCTCGGGGATCGGACAGGGGTACAGCCCCAGCATTTT. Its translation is CASSLGDRTGVQPQHF.

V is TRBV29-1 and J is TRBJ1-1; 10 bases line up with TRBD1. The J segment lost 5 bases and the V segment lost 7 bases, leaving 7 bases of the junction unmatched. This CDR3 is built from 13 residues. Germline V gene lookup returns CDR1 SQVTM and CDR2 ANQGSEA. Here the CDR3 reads CSGGQGGGTEAFF. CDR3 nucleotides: TGCAGCGGAGGACAGGGGGGAGGGACTGAAGCTTTCTTT.

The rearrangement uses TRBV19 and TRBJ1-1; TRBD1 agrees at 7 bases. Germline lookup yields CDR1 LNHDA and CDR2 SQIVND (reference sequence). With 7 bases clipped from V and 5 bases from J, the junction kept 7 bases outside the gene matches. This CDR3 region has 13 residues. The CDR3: CASNPQGRTEAFF. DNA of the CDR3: TGTGCCAGTAACCCACAGGGGAGAACTGAAGCTTTCTTT.